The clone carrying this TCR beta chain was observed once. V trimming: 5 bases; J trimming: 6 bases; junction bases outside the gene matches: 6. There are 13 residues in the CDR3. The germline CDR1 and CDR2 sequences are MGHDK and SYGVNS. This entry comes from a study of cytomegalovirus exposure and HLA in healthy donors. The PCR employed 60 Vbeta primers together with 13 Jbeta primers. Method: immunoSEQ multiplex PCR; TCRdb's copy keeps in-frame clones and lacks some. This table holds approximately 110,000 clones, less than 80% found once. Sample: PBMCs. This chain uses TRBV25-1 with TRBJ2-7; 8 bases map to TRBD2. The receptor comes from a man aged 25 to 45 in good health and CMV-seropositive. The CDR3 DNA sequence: TGTGCCAGCAGTAGCGACGGGAGGGTCGAGCAGTACTTC. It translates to CASSSDGRVEQYF.